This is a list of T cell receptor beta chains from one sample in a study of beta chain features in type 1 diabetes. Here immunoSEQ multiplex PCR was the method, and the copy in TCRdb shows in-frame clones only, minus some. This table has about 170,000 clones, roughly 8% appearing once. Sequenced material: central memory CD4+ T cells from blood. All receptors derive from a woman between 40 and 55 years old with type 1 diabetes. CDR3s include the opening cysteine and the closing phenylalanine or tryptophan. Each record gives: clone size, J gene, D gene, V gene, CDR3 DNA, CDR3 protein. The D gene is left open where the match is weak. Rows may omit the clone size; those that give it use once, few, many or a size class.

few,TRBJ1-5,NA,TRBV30,TGTGCCTGGAGTGTAGGTGAGAGAGGGGGAGGCAATCAGCCCCAGCATTTT,CAWSVGERGGGNQPQHF
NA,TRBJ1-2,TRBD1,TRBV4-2,TGTGCCAGCAGCCAAGTAGAGGGGGCAGGTTATGGCTACACCTTC,CASSQVEGAGYGYTF
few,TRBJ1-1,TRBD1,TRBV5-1,TGCGCCAGCAGCAACAGGGGGCGAGACACTGAAGCTTTCTTT,CASSNRGRDTEAFF
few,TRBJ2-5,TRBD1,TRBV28,TGTGCCAGCTCCGGACAGGGACGAGATTCCGAGACCCAGTACTTC,CASSGQGRDSETQYF
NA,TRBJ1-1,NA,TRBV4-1,TGCGCCAGCAGCGAAAATCCTCGAGGTACGAACACTGAAGCTTTCTTT,CASSENPRGTNTEAFF
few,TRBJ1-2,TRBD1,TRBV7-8,TGTGCCAGCAGCTTAGCGGGACAGGGGAACTATGGCTACACCTTC,CASSLAGQGNYGYTF
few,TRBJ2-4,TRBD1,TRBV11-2,TGTGCCAGCAGCTGGTCTCCGGGACAGGGTGACATTCAGTACTTC,CASSWSPGQGDIQYF
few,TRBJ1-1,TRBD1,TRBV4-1,TGCGCCAGCAGCCAGGGGGACAGGGCCAACACTGAAGCTTTCTTT,CASSQGDRANTEAFF
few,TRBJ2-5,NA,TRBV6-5,TGTGCCAGCAGTAAAGGACTGTACCAAGAGACCCAGTACTTC,CASSKGLYQETQYF
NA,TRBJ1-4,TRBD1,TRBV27,TGTGCCAGCAGTGGGCAGGGGGTTGGCGAAAAACTGTTTTTT,CASSGQGVGEKLFF
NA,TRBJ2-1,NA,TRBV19,TGTGCCACCTCGGGTTACTCCTACAATGAGCAGTTCTTC,CATSGYSYNEQFF
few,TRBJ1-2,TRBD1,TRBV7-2,TGTGCCAGCAGCTTAGGGACTACAGGGGAAGGCTACACCTTC,CASSLGTTGEGYTF
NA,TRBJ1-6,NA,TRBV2,TGTGCCAGCAGTGTGGGCCAGCCTAATTCACCCCTCCACTTT,CASSVGQPNSPLHF
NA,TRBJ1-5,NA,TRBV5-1,TGCGCCAGCAGCCTGGGGGGAGGGGATCAGCCCCAGCATTTT,CASSLGGGDQPQHF
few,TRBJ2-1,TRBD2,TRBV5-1,TGCGCCAGCAGTTATAACAGCGGGAGCTCCTACAATGAGCAGTTCTTC,CASSYNSGSSYNEQFF
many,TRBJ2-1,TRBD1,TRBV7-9,TGTGCCAGCGACAGGGGATCCTACAATGAGCAGTTCTTC,CASDRGSYNEQFF
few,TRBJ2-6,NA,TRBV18,TGTGCCAGCTCACCGGAGACAGGCTCTGGGGCCAACGTCCTGACTTTC,CASSPETGSGANVLTF
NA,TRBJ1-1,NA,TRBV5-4,TGTGCCAGCAGCTTCGACAGGAACACTGAAGCTTTCTTT,CASSFDRNTEAFF
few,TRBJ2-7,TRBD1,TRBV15,TGTGCCACCAGCCGCGGACAGGGATTAAACGAGCAGTACTTC,CATSRGQGLNEQYF
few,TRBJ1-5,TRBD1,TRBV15,TGTGCCACCAGGACAGGGGGAAATGGGAATCAGCCCCAGCATTTT,CATRTGGNGNQPQHF
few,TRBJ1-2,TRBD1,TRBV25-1,TGTGCCAGCAGTGAATTCGCCGGGACAGGCTATGGCTACACCTTC,CASSEFAGTGYGYTF
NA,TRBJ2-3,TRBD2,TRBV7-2,TGTGCCAGCAGGAAGAGGGCGGGAGGGCCACCAGATACGCAGTATTTT,CASRKRAGGPPDTQYF
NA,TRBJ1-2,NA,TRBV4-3,TGCGCCAGCAGCCCCGGAGGCCCGTATGGCTACACCTTC,CASSPGGPYGYTF
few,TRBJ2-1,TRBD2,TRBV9,TGTGCCAGCAGCGTAGAGACTAGCGGGGGGGTGTCCCTGTACAATGAGCAGTTCTTC,CASSVETSGGVSLYNEQFF
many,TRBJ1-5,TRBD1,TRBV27,TGTGCCCCCCCGGAGGGGGCTGGGCAGCCCCAGCATTTT,CAPPEGAGQPQHF
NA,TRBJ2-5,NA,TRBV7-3,TGTGCCAGCAGCTCGGGAGAGACCCAGTACTTC,CASSSGETQYF
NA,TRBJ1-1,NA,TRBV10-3,TGTGCCTCACGACCGGGGTTGGTCGAGAACACTGAAGCTTTCTTT,CASRPGLVENTEAFF
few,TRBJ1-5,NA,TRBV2,TGTGCCAGCAGTGCCCTTGTCAGGGGTCAGCCCCAGCATTTT,CASSALVRGQPQHF
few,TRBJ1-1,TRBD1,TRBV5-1,TGCGCCAGCAGCTCGAACAGGGGGCAAGTCACTGAAGCTTTCTTT,CASSSNRGQVTEAFF
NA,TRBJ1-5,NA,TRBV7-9,TGTGCCAGCAGCTTAAGGTCCCACGGGGGCAATCAGCCCCAGCATTTT,CASSLRSHGGNQPQHF
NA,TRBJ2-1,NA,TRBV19,TGTGCCAGTCTAGGACAGTTCAGAGAGCAGTTCTTC,CASLGQFREQFF
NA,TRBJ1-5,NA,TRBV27,TGTGCCAGCAGTTTCGTAGTTGATCAGCCCCAGCATTTT,CASSFVVDQPQHF
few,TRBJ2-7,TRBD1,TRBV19,TGTGCCAGTAGTATATCCGGGACAGGGGGTTCCTACGAGCAGTACTTC,CASSISGTGGSYEQYF
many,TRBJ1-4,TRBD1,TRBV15,TGTGCCACCTCTAAGAGGGGACAGGGCGAAAAACTGTTTTTT,CATSKRGQGEKLFF
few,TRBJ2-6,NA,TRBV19,TGTGCCAGTAGTATGTCTTCTAACAACGTCCTGACTTTC,CASSMSSNNVLTF
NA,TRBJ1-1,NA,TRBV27,TGTGCCAGCAGTTTAAGGGGTCGGTGGACTGAAGCTTTCTTT,CASSLRGRWTEAFF
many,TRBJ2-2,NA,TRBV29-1,TGCAGCGTTGAGCCCGGGTACACCGGGGAGCTGTTTTTT,CSVEPGYTGELFF
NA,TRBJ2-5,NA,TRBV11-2,TGTGCCAGCAGCCCAGATAGCCGGGGAGGGACCCAGTACTTC,CASSPDSRGGTQYF
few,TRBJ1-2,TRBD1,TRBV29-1,TGCAGCGTTGAAGGGGGGGCAGGGGGGTCCCAATTCTATGGCTACACCTTC,CSVEGGAGGSQFYGYTF
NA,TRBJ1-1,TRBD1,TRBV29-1,TGCAGCGTTGACAGGGGGCATGGGGACACTGAAGCTTTCTTT,CSVDRGHGDTEAFF
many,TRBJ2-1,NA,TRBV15,TGTGCCACCAGCTTAGGACAGAGCTCCTACAATGAGCAGTTCTTC,CATSLGQSSYNEQFF
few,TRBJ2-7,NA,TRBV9,TGTGCCAGCAGCGTAATTGCGGGGGCATCCTACGAGCAGTACTTC,CASSVIAGASYEQYF
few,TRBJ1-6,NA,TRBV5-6,TGTGCCAGCAGCTTGGAGAGAGTTAATTCACCCCTCCACTTT,CASSLERVNSPLHF
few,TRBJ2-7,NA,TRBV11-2,TGTGCCAGCAGCTTAGGAGACAGAACCTACGAGCAGTACTTC,CASSLGDRTYEQYF
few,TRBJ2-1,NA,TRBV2,TGTGCCAGCAGTGAATACAGGGCTACCTACAATGAGCAGTTCTTC,CASSEYRATYNEQFF
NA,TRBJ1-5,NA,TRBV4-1,TGCGCCAGCAGCCGTTCTCCGAACGGGGATGCTAATCAGCCCCAGCATTTT,CASSRSPNGDANQPQHF